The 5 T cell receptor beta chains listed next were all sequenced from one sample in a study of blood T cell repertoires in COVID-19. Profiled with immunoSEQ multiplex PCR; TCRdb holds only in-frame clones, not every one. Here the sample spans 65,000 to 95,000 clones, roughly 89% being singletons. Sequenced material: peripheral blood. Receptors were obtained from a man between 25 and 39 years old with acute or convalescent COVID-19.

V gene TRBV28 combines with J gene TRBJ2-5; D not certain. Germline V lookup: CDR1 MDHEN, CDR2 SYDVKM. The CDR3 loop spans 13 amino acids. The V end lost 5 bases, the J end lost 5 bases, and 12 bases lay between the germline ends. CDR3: CASSIGFVETQYF. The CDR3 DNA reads TGTGCCAGCAGTATCGGTTTTGTGGAGACCCAGTACTTC.

The CDR3 DNA reads as TGTGCCAGCAGCTTAACAGGCTTCGACAATGAGCAGTTCTTC. This gives the protein CASSLTGFDNEQFF. The chain links TRBV11-3 to TRBJ2-1, with D possibly TRBD1 on 5 matching bases. CDR3 length: 14 residues. Trimming took 2 bases from V and 5 from J, leaving 10 bases between them. Germline-derived CDR1 and CDR2 are SGHNT and YENEEA.

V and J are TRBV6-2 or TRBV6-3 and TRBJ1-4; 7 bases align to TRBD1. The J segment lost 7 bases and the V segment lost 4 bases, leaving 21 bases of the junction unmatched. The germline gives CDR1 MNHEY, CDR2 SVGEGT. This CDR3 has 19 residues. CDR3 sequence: CASSSGTAILAGWAEKLFF. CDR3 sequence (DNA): TGTGCCAGCAGTTCCGGGACAGCTATACTAGCTGGGTGGGCTGAAAAACTGTTTTTT.

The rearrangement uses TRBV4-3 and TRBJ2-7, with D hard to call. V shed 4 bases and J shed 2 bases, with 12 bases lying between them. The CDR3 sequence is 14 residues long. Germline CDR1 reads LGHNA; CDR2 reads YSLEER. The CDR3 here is CASSPGGSTYEQYF. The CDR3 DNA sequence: TGCGCCAGCAGCCCCGGCGGCAGCACCTACGAGCAGTACTTC.

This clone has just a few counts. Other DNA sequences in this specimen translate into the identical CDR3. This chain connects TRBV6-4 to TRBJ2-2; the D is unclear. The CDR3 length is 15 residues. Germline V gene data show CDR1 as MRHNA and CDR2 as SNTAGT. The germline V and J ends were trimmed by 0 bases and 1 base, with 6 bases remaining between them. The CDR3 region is CASSDSQENTGELFF. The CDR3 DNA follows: TGTGCCAGCAGTGACTCCCAGGAGAACACCGGGGAGCTGTTTTTT.